Here is one T cell receptor (beta chain) with its context. The antigen remains unidentified. The data originate from a study of tumor-infiltrating lymphocytes in localized non-small cell lung cancer. Overall study: Each patient gave resected tumor and non-adjacent uninvolved lung tissue. Study-level findings and limits: Tumor T-cell fraction from TCR sequencing was not associated with recurrence-free survival (p = 0.61). Technical variation could not be separated from intratumor heterogeneity here.

Trimming shortened V by 7 bases and J by 4 bases, and 11 bases separated the two germline ends. From germline, CDR1 is WSHSY and CDR2 SAAADI. This CDR3 region has 13 residues. The repertoire was sequenced with immunoSEQ multiplex PCR; TCRdb's copy has only in-frame clones and lacks some. There are about 14,000 clones in the sample; approximately 70% occur only once, and over 8% lies in the top ten. The receptor was isolated from a human donor with non-small cell lung cancer. The material sequenced was lung tumor tissue. This chain joins TRBV10-2 and TRBJ1-3; D is ambiguous. The CDR3 spells CASTQTPGNTIYF. The CDR3 DNA is TGCGCCAGCACCCAGACCCCCGGAAACACCATATATTTT.